This T cell receptor beta chain was identified during a study of blood T cell repertoires in COVID-19. V lost 5 bases to trimming and J lost 5 bases; unmatched junction nucleotides: 4. The CDR3 runs to 15 residues. Original methodology: Nucleated cell counts were estimated from reference gene primer amplification. Using immunoSEQ multiplex PCR, the repertoire was profiled, and TCRdb retains in-frame clones only, with some absent. V and J calls and clone size follow that table, whereas D and trimming were derived from the DNA. The sample holds approximately 280,000 clones; 85% are singletons and the top ten take 5.1%.

V and J are TRBV23-1 and TRBJ1-3, with TRBD1 matching over 12 bases. TRBV23-1 is sorted into the ORF group, with uncertain function. The sequencing input was peripheral blood. This TCR was recovered from a man in his forties or fifties with active or convalescent COVID-19. This chain's CDR3 is CASSWDRGLRNTIYF. CDR3 DNA: TGCGCCAGCAGTTGGGACAGGGGGCTAAGAAACACCATATATTTT.